These T cell receptor beta chains were read from a single sample in a study of CD8 T cells in Susac syndrome. In TCRdb, the immunoSEQ multiplex PCR reads were re-called with MiXCR into one record per CDR3 protein. The table lists more than 95,000 distinct CDR3 sequences, 90% to 95% of them singletons. Sequencing was carried out using CD4+ T cells from PBMCs. The receptor source for this set is a human donor with multiple sclerosis. Both conserved end residues are part of each CDR3. A D gene is named only where the DNA matches it firmly. Rows may omit the clone size; those that give it use once, few, many or a size class.

.	15	TRBV21-1	.	TRBJ1-2	TGTGCCAGCAGCAACCGACACCCGGCTAACTATGGCTACACCTTC	CASSNRHPANYGYTF
.	14	TRBV5-1	.	TRBJ2-2	TGCGCCAGCAGCTTCCCCAGGAACGCCGGGGAGCTGTTTTTT	CASSFPRNAGELFF
once	15	TRBV7-2	TRBD1	TRBJ1-1	TGTGCCAGCAGCCGATCCGGAGCAGGGGGGTCTGAAGCTTTCTTT	CASSRSGAGGSEAFF
.	13	TRBV7-9	TRBD1	TRBJ2-7	TGTGCCAGCAGCACAGGGGCAAATTACGAGCAGTACTTC	CASSTGANYEQYF
once	14	TRBV13	TRBD1	TRBJ2-7	TGTGCCAGCAGCTTAGGGGACAGGGTTAGCGAGCAGTACTTC	CASSLGDRVSEQYF
.	15	TRBV4-1	.	TRBJ1-6	TGCGCCAGCAGCCAAGAAGCAGGGGTAAATTCACCCCTCCACTTT	CASSQEAGVNSPLHF
.	16	TRBV4-3	TRBD1	TRBJ1-6	TGCGCCAGCAGCCACAACCCCGGGACAGCGAATTCACCCCTCCACTTT	CASSHNPGTANSPLHF
.	14	TRBV10-3	.	TRBJ1-5	TGTGCCATCAGTGAAGATTATAGCAATCAGCCCCAGCATTTT	CAISEDYSNQPQHF
.	16	TRBV5-1	TRBD1	TRBJ1-1	TGCGCCAGCAGCTTGAGAGGGACAGGGCCGAACACTGAAGCTTTCTTT	CASSLRGTGPNTEAFF
few	13	TRBV29-1	.	TRBJ2-7	TGCAGCGTTAAATCGGTCGGTTCCTACGAGCAGTACTTC	CSVKSVGSYEQYF
.	15	TRBV20-1	TRBD1	TRBJ2-5	TGCAGTGCCCTCCGGGACAGGGGGCTTTATGAGACCCAGTACTTC	CSALRDRGLYETQYF
.	13	TRBV12-3/TRBV12-4	TRBD1	TRBJ1-2	TGTGCCAGCAGTTCCTACAGGGGGGAAGGCTACACCTTC	CASSSYRGEGYTF
.	14	TRBV5-1	TRBD1	TRBJ2-7	TGCGCCAGCAGCATGTACAGGGGAGCCTACGAGCAGTACTTC	CASSMYRGAYEQYF
.	15	TRBV7-3	.	TRBJ1-1	TGTGCCAGCAGCAGACTACAGGGTATCAACACTGAAGCTTTCTTT	CASSRLQGINTEAFF
.	14	TRBV20-1	.	TRBJ2-7	TGCAGTGCAAGAGGGGGGGGGCCCTACTACGAGCAGTACTTC	CSARGGGPYYEQYF
.	17	TRBV6-5	.	TRBJ2-7	TGTGCCAGCAGTTATAACCCGTTCCGGGGGACTCCCTACGAGCAGTACTTC	CASSYNPFRGTPYEQYF
.	13	TRBV2	.	TRBJ2-7	TGTGCCAGCAGTGTGGGCAGGGTTGGCGAGCAGTACTTC	CASSVGRVGEQYF
.	14	TRBV11-1	.	TRBJ2-7	TGTGCCAGCAGCTTCGGGCAGACTTCCTACGAGCAGTACTTC	CASSFGQTSYEQYF
.	15	TRBV30	.	TRBJ2-1	TGTGCCTGGAGTGTGGGGGCGTCCCCTTACAATGAGCAGTTCTTC	CAWSVGASPYNEQFF
.	15	TRBV7-7	.	TRBJ2-5	TGTGCCAGCAGCTTATTGATGACGGAGGGGGAGACCCAGTACTTC	CASSLLMTEGETQYF
.	15	TRBV6-5	TRBD1	TRBJ1-2	TGTGCCAGCAGTTACTCGGACGGGACAGGGAATGGCTACACCTTC	CASSYSDGTGNGYTF
.	17	TRBV2	.	TRBJ1-1	TGTGCCAGCAGTGAAGCAAGCAGACGGGTTTGGAACACTGAAGCTTTCTTT	CASSEASRRVWNTEAFF
once	14	TRBV30	.	TRBJ2-7	TGTGCCTGGGAGGAGGGGCCCACTCCCTACGAGCAGTACTTC	CAWEEGPTPYEQYF
.	15	TRBV29-1	.	TRBJ2-1	TGCAGCGTTGATCGTTGGGCTTTGGGGGATCGGGCGCAGTTCTTC	CSVDRWALGDRAQFF
.	13	TRBV7-9	.	TRBJ1-5	TGTGCCAGCAGCTTCTCGGAAAGCAAGCCCCAGCATTTT	CASSFSESKPQHF
.	11	TRBV29-1	.	TRBJ2-5	TGCAGCGTTCTCGGGACGGAGACCCAGTACTTC	CSVLGTETQYF
.	15	TRBV9	.	TRBJ2-5	TGTGCCAGCAGCGACCTAGGGGGGTTAGGGGAGACCCAGTACTTC	CASSDLGGLGETQYF
.	17	TRBV5-6	.	TRBJ2-5	TGTGCCAGCAGCCGCCTAGCAGGTGGGGGGTACCAAGAGACCCAGTACTTC	CASSRLAGGGYQETQYF
.	15	TRBV14	.	TRBJ1-2	TGTGCCAGCAGCCAAGATAGGAGGCTGTCCCGGGGCTACACCTTC	CASSQDRRLSRGYTF
.	16	TRBV5-6	.	TRBJ1-5	TGTGCCAGCAGTTTTAGATGGGGGGGGAACAATCAGCCCCAGCATTTT	CASSFRWGGNNQPQHF
.	16	TRBV15	TRBD1	TRBJ1-4	TGTGCCACCAGCAGAGATAGTGGCAGGGGGCTTGAAAAACTGTTTTTT	CATSRDSGRGLEKLFF
.	13	TRBV12-3/TRBV12-4	TRBD1	TRBJ1-2	TGTGCCAGCAGCCTGGGACAGCTCTATGGCTACACCTTC	CASSLGQLYGYTF
.	12	TRBV12-3/TRBV12-4	.	TRBJ2-7	TGTGCCAGCAGTTTAAGGAACTACGAGCAGTACTTC	CASSLRNYEQYF
.	16	TRBV12-5	TRBD1	TRBJ1-2	TGTGCTAGTGGTTTGGTGGAGACAGGGGGTGACTATGGCTACACCTTC	CASGLVETGGDYGYTF
.	15	TRBV2	TRBD1	TRBJ1-5	TGTGCCAGCAGTGGCAGGGGGGAGATCAATCAGCCCCAGCATTTT	CASSGRGEINQPQHF
.	11	TRBV29-1	.	TRBJ1-1	TGCAGCGTTACCCGGGGCACTGAAGCTTTCTTT	CSVTRGTEAFF
.	13	TRBV5-1	.	TRBJ2-3	TGCGCCAGCAGCACCCGGGGCCCAGATACGCAGTATTTT	CASSTRGPDTQYF
.	14	TRBV12-3/TRBV12-4	TRBD1	TRBJ1-1	TGTGCCAGCAGTCCGCGGACAGGGAGCACTGAAGCTTTCTTT	CASSPRTGSTEAFF
.	14	TRBV20-1	TRBD1	TRBJ2-3	TGCAGTGCTCCCCGGACAGGGAGAGGGGATACGCAGTATTTT	CSAPRTGRGDTQYF
.	15	TRBV4-3	.	TRBJ1-2	TGCGCCAGCAGCCAAGAACACGGGGATGGCTATGGCTACACCTTC	CASSQEHGDGYGYTF
.	12	TRBV25-1	TRBD1	TRBJ1-1	TGTGCCAGCAGCAACTCCAGGGGGCGGGCTTTCTTT	CASSNSRGRAFF
.	12	TRBV20-1	TRBD1	TRBJ1-5	TGCAGTGCTGCAGGGGGTAGTGCAGCCCAGCATTTT	CSAAGGSAAQHF
.	14	TRBV7-2	.	TRBJ2-2	TGTGCCAGCAGCTTAAGGACAAACACCGGGGAGCTGTTTTTT	CASSLRTNTGELFF
.	16	TRBV7-2	TRBD1	TRBJ1-2	TGTGCCAGCAGTTGGACGGGACAGTTATCTAACTATGGCTACACCTTC	CASSWTGQLSNYGYTF
.	18	TRBV11-1	.	TRBJ2-5	TGTGCCAGCAGCTTAGTAGGTATGGTGGGTCCGGAGCAAGAGACCCAGTACTTC	CASSLVGMVGPEQETQYF
.	14	TRBV2	TRBD1	TRBJ2-2	TGTGCCAGCAGCCAGACAGGGTCCACCGGGGAGCTGTTTTTT	CASSQTGSTGELFF
once	14	TRBV7-2	.	TRBJ1-6	TGTGCCAGCAGCTCACGGGGTAGGGATTCACCCCTCCACTTT	CASSSRGRDSPLHF
.	12	TRBV9	.	TRBJ2-2	TGTGCCAGCAGCTCGGACATACGGGAGCTGTTTTTT	CASSSDIRELFF
.	16	TRBV20-1	TRBD2	TRBJ2-3	TGCAGTGCTAGAGGAGGTGCCAGCGGGGGGACAGATACGCAGTATTTT	CSARGGASGGTDTQYF
.	14	TRBV20-1	TRBD1	TRBJ2-7	TGCAGTGCTAGGAGACAGGGGGTCTCCTACGAGCAGTACTTC	CSARRQGVSYEQYF
.	14	TRBV18	.	TRBJ2-1	TGTGCCAGCTACCCTGGGGTCTCCTACAATGAGCAGTTCTTC	CASYPGVSYNEQFF